One sample yielded the 12 T cell receptor beta chains listed below, sequenced in a study of vaccination and CD4 T cells after COVID-19. For these receptors, no antigen is known. CD4+ T cells that had been cultured provided DNA sequenced with the Oncomine TCR Beta short-read assay. TCRdb independently ran MiXCR on the PCR reads; one entry per CDR3 protein. The sample holds more than 20,000 distinct CDR3 sequences, over 40% seen once. The time point was: late sampling 161 to 241 days after vaccination in a few convalescent patients. Noted treatment: roughly 11-day PBMC culture with coronavirus spike peptide pools or control peptides (ViraFEST assay). Sample: CD4+ T cells from blood, cultured in vitro, taken about 7 months after SARS-CoV-2 vaccination. Source of these receptors: a human donor who had recovered from COVID-19.

The rearrangement joins TRBV28 to TRBJ2-5; D gene ambiguous. Germline CDR1 is MDHEN and CDR2 is SYDVKM. The CDR3 totals 10 residues. Trimming took 5 bases from V and 4 from J, leaving 2 bases between them. In nucleotides, the CDR3 is TGTGCCAGCAGTCGAGAGACCCAGTACTTC. Encoded protein: CASSRETQYF. Full variable domain (remainder filled in from reference TRBV28 and TRBJ2-5): DVKVTQSSRYLVKRTGEKVFLECVQDMDHENMFWYRQDPGLGLRLIYFSYDVKMKEKGDIPEGYSVSREKKERFSLILESASTNQTSMYLCASSRETQYFGPGTRLLVL.

The chain has TRBV20-1 and TRBJ2-2, with a tentative D call TRBD1 (5 bases). The length of the CDR3 is 18 residues. V was trimmed by 2 bases and J by 1 base, leaving 20 bases between them. Germline CDR1 DFQATT, CDR2 SNEGSKA (reference sequence). The CDR3 here is CSARSGAGEERNTGELFF. CDR3 in DNA: TGCAGTGCTAGAAGTGGGGCTGGCGAGGAACGGAACACCGGGGAGCTGTTTTTT.

The chain is built from TRBV19 and TRBJ2-7; 9 bases match TRBD1. This CDR3 has 15 amino acids. Germline V gene sequence: CDR1 LNHDA, CDR2 SQIVND (reference sequence). The junction had 6 bases not matched to a gene; V was cut back by 3 bases and J by 3 bases. The CDR3 protein is CASSIGGQGVYEQYF. CDR3 DNA sequence: TGTGCCAGTAGTATTGGGGGACAGGGCGTCTACGAGCAGTACTTC.

The chain has TRBV5-8 and TRBJ2-7, with 8 bases fitting TRBD1. This CDR3 comprises 12 residues. Per germline, CDR1 SGHTS and CDR2 YDEGEE. V was pared by 4 bases and J by 12 bases, with 9 bases of the junction left unmatched. The CDR3 here is CASSLGDRGRYF. DNA for the CDR3: TGTGCCAGCAGCCTTGGCGACAGGGGAAGGTACTTC. The complete variable domain, with remaining parts taken from reference TRBV5-8 and TRBJ2-7, reads EAGVTQSPTHLIKTRGQQATLRCSPISGHTSVYWYQQALGLGLQFLLWYDEGEERNRGNFPPRFSGRQFPNYSSELNVNALELEDSALYLCASSLGDRGRYFGPGTRLTVT.

The rearrangement uses TRBV20-1 and TRBJ2-5, with D perhaps matching TRBD1 (5 bases). The CDR3 loop spans 14 amino acids. In germline, CDR1 is DFQATT, CDR2 SNEGSKA (reference sequence). The ends were cut back, 1 base at V and 1 base at J, with 10 bases in the middle. CDR3 sequence reads: CSARVDRGQETQYF. CDR3 DNA: TGCAGTGCTAGAGTGGATAGGGGCCAAGAGACCCAGTACTTC.

The rearrangement joins TRBV24-1 to TRBJ2-1; TRBD2 might be the D (6 bases). Germline CDR1 and CDR2: KGHDR and SFDVKD. V was clipped by 7 bases and J by 6 bases, with 12 bases between them. CDR3 length equals 13 residues. The CDR3, as DNA: TGTGCCACCAGCCGGGACTCCGTCAATGAGCAGTTCTTC. Translated, it gives CATSRDSVNEQFF.

This chain uses TRBV6-2 or TRBV6-3 with TRBJ2-5, with TRBD2 matching over 7 bases. The CDR3 has 17 residues. The ends lost 2 bases at V and 2 bases at J; junction bases unmatched: 11. Germline V CDR1 and CDR2: MNHEY, SVGEGT. DNA for the CDR3: TGTGCCAGCAGTTACAAAGAAGGTAGCGGGCCTCAAGAGACCCAGTACTTC. Amino acids: CASSYKEGSGPQETQYF.

This clonotype was picked up a small number of times. At one of its ends the junction is not consistent with the germline gene, which may arise from a read error. This rearrangement joins TRBV7-3 to TRBJ2-5, with TRBD1 matching over 7 bases. Germline-derived CDR1 and CDR2 are SGHTA and FQGTGA. The CDR3 spans 14 residues. The DNA of the CDR3 is TGTGCCAGCAGCTTAAGAGGGGGCGAAGAAACCCAGTACTTC. This translates into CASSLRGGEETQYF.

Written as DNA, the CDR3 is TGCAGTGTTTCACAGGGGGGCAGTGGAAACACCATATATTTT. Its protein is CSVSQGGSGNTIYF. The chain links TRBV20-1 to TRBJ1-3, with 8 bases identical to TRBD1. Germline-derived CDR1 and CDR2 are DFQATT and SNEGSKA (reference sequence). V lost 7 bases and J lost 3; bases outside the gene matches: 8. The CDR3 spans 14 residues.

This clonotype was seen more than once but under ten times. The chain is built from TRBV6-2 or TRBV6-3 and TRBJ1-1; 7 positions agree with TRBD1. The V gene end was trimmed by 7 bases and the J gene end by 1 base; junction bases not matched to a gene: 12. Germline CDR1 MNHEY, CDR2 SVGEGT. CDR3 length equals 16 residues. CDR3 DNA sequence: TGTGCCAGCATCCCCAGGACAGGCTTCACGAACACTGAAGCTTTCTTT. Amino acid sequence: CASIPRTGFTNTEAFF.

V usage is TRBV5-1 and J usage is TRBJ2-7, with D maybe TRBD2 (6 bases). Trimming stripped 2 bases from V and 3 bases from J, with 9 bases between. This CDR3 has 13 residues. The germline V gene has CDR1 SGHRS and CDR2 YFSETQ. CDR3 amino acids: CASSLRLDYEQYF. In DNA form, the CDR3 reads TGCGCCAGCAGCTTACGACTAGACTACGAGCAGTACTTC. The entire variable domain, with the rest obtained from reference TRBV5-1 and TRBJ2-7, is as follows: KAGVTQTPRYLIKTRGQQVTLSCSPISGHRSVSWYQQTPGQGLQFLFEYFSETQRNKGNFPGRFSGRQFSNSRSEMNVSTLELGDSALYLCASSLRLDYEQYFGPGTRLTVT.

The chain joins TRBV20-1 to TRBJ2-1; no firm D call. The CDR3 is 15 residues long. Trimming shortened V by 3 bases and J by 5 bases, and 17 bases separated the two germline ends. The germline CDR1 and CDR2 sequences are DFQATT and SNEGSKA (reference sequence). CDR3 amino acids: CSASHRRLRDNEQFF. The CDR3 DNA reads TGCAGTGCTAGTCACCGCCGCTTAAGAGACAATGAGCAGTTCTTC.